The clone carrying this TCR beta chain was recorded once. The record originates from a study of blood T cell repertoires in COVID-19. Whole-study context: Acute and convalescent COVID-19 samples came from the United States, Italy and Spain. Sources were T cells, B-cell-depleted T cells, or PBMCs; the material itself was cDNA or gDNA.

TCRdb keeps only in-frame clones here, not all; method: immunoSEQ multiplex PCR. The sample has tens of thousands of clones, roughly 85% seen once. Per germline, CDR1 SQVTM and CDR2 ANQGSEA. CDR3 length: 12 amino acids. Trimming pared 3 bases from V and 5 bases from J, leaving 11 bases between. This chain connects TRBV29-1 to TRBJ2-7; weak D call: TRBD1 (6 bases). Material for sequencing was peripheral blood. This TCR was recovered from a man aged 55 to 70 with active or convalescent COVID-19. The CDR3 loop reads CSVDPGVDEQYF. The CDR3 DNA follows: TGCAGCGTTGATCCAGGGGTTGACGAGCAGTACTTC.